This passage covers 21 T cell receptor beta chains from one sample sequenced in a study of blood T cell repertoires in COVID-19. TCRdb's copy holds only in-frame clones and misses some; the assay was immunoSEQ multiplex PCR. This sample has 250,000 to 300,000 clones, with approximately 91% found just once. The sample taken for sequencing was PBMCs or T cells enriched from blood (not recorded which). These receptors all stem from a woman aged 35 to 49 with acute COVID-19.

The gene calls are TRBV5-4 and TRBJ2-1; tentatively, D is TRBD2 (6 bases). This CDR3 spans 15 amino acids. With 4 bases removed from V and 8 bases from J, the gap between germline ends came to 19 bases. From germline, CDR1 is SGHNT and CDR2 YYREEE (reference sequence). The CDR3: CASSRRGLPADEQFF. CDR3 nucleotides: TGTGCCAGCAGCCGTAGGGGACTCCCCGCGGATGAGCAGTTCTTC.

This rearrangement joins TRBV6-5 to TRBJ1-6; 7 bases are shared with TRBD1. Germline assignment: CDR1 MNHEY and CDR2 SVGAGI. Trimming removed 5 bases from V and 6 bases from J; junction bases left unmatched: 7. The CDR3 runs to 15 residues. The CDR3 DNA reads as TGTGCCAGCAGTCCCCGCCCAGGGGGTAATTCACCCCTCCACTTT. This gives the protein CASSPRPGGNSPLHF.

The chain is built from TRBV14 and TRBJ2-2; maybe TRBD1 (5 bases). The germline V gene has CDR1 SGHDN and CDR2 FVKESK. V lost 5 bases, J lost 3 bases, and 10 bases lay in between. This CDR3 region has 14 residues. The CDR3 sequence: CASSYRGHTGELFF. The CDR3 region has the DNA TGTGCCAGCAGCTATAGGGGCCACACCGGGGAGCTGTTTTTT.

The chain combines TRBV4-1 with TRBJ2-2; D is perhaps TRBD2 (7 bases). CDR1 and CDR2 from the germline V gene are MGHRA and YSYEKL. The CDR3 length is 15 residues. The germline V and J ends were trimmed by 4 bases and 1 base, with 10 bases remaining between them. CDR3 residues: CASSPGGLNTGELFF. CDR3 bases: TGCGCCAGCAGCCCCGGGGGGCTGAACACCGGGGAGCTGTTTTTT.

This sequence joins TRBV7-2 and TRBJ2-1, with 9 positions matching TRBD2. Germline trimming cut 1 base from V and 7 bases from J; bases unmatched to any gene: 8. The CDR3 has 16 residues. The germline V gene has CDR1 SGHTA and CDR2 FQGNSA. CDR3 in amino acids: CASSLGSSGISNEQFF. CDR3 in DNA: TGTGCCAGCAGCTTAGGCTCTAGCGGGATATCGAATGAGCAGTTCTTC.

This clone has only one observation. The chain uses TRBV18 and TRBJ2-5; maybe TRBD1 (5 bases). This CDR3 has 14 amino acids. Trimming took off 0 bases at V and 4 bases at J, with 9 bases between the two ends. The germline V gene encodes CDR1 KGHSH and CDR2 LQKENI. For the CDR3, the DNA is TGTGCCAGCTCACCACCCAACAGGATAGAGACCCAGTACTTC. It encodes CASSPPNRIETQYF. Full variable domain (missing parts from reference TRBV18 and TRBJ2-5): NAGVMQNPRHLVRRRGQEARLRCSPMKGHSHVYWYRQLPEEGLKFMVYLQKENIIDESGMPKERFSAEFPKEGPSILRIQQVVRGDSAAYFCASSPPNRIETQYFGPGTRLLVL.

V gene TRBV9 combines with J gene TRBJ1-4, with TRBD1 identical over 9 bases. The CDR3 totals 19 residues. The V gene end was trimmed by 4 bases and the J gene end by 0 bases; junction bases not matched to a gene: 13. Per germline, CDR1 SGDLS and CDR2 YYNGEE. Here the CDR3 DNA reads TGTGCCAGCAGCCCCTGTCCCGGGACAGGGTGCACAACTAATGAAAAACTGTTTTTT. This translates into CASSPCPGTGCTTNEKLFF.

The chain recombines TRBV11-3 with TRBJ1-1, with a possible D match to TRBD1 (6 bases). The CDR3 totals 16 residues. V gave up 2 bases and J gave up 5 bases, with 18 bases separating them. CDR1 and CDR2 (germline): SGHNT, YENEEA. CDR3 DNA sequence: TGTGCCAGCAGCTTACCGACTCCGACAGGAAAAACTGAAGCTTTCTTT. Translated, it gives CASSLPTPTGKTEAFF.

The chain couples TRBV4-1 to TRBJ2-7; 11 positions match TRBD1. Germline assignment: CDR1 MGHRA and CDR2 YSYEKL. The ends lost 0 bases at V and 2 bases at J; junction bases unmatched: 3. The CDR3 runs 16 residues. This CDR3 reads CASSQDGTGGAYEQYF. CDR3 nucleotides: TGCGCCAGCAGCCAAGATGGGACAGGGGGGGCCTACGAGCAGTACTTC.

This sequence joins TRBV28 and TRBJ2-1; 15 positions agree with TRBD2. Germline V gene sequence: CDR1 MDHEN, CDR2 SYDVKM. The length of the CDR3 is 15 residues. J gave up 10 bases and V 5 bases, and 6 bases lay outside the gene matches. CDR3 sequence (DNA): TGTGCCAGCAGTCGGACTAGCGGGAGGGCACCCGAGCAGTTCTTC. Its protein product is CASSRTSGRAPEQFF.

This CDR3 reads CAISGSQETQYF. The DNA for the CDR3 is TGTGCCATCAGTGGTAGCCAAGAGACCCAGTACTTC. V is TRBV10-3 and J is TRBJ2-5; D is ambiguous. Looked up from germline, CDR1 is ENHRY and CDR2 is SYGVKD. The V gene lost 4 bases and the J gene lost 1 base, with 4 bases spanning the gap. The length of the CDR3 is 12 residues.

The chain joins TRBV30 to TRBJ1-1, with D possibly being TRBD1 (5 bases). Germline CDR1 GTSNPN, CDR2 SVGIG (reference sequence). This CDR3 has 13 residues. With 4 bases removed from V and 3 bases from J, the gap between germline ends came to 12 bases. For the CDR3, the DNA is TGTGCCTGGAAGGTCAGGGTGGACACTGAAGCTTTCTTT. This translates into CAWKVRVDTEAFF.

J is TRBJ2-7 and V is TRBV15, with a possible D match to TRBD2 (6 bases). The CDR3 is made up of 14 amino acids. Trimming removed 0 bases from V and 2 bases from J, with 8 bases in between. CDR1 and CDR2 (germline): LNHNV, YYDKDF (reference sequence). The CDR3 DNA is TGTGCCACCAGCAGAGATACGGGAGCCTACGAGCAGTACTTC. Translated, it gives CATSRDTGAYEQYF.

This clone appeared a single time. This sequence joins TRBV4-1 and TRBJ2-2, with D possibly being TRBD1 (5 bases). V was pared by 2 bases and J by 1 base, with 11 bases between. The germline CDR1 and CDR2 sequences are MGHRA and YSYEKL. The CDR3 totals 16 residues. CDR3 in amino acids: CASSQTPGQNTGELFF. CDR3 nucleotide sequence: TGCGCCAGCAGCCAAACCCCCGGACAGAACACCGGGGAGCTGTTTTTT.

The rearrangement uses TRBV19 and TRBJ1-5; 10 bases align to TRBD1. The CDR3 totals 16 residues. Per the germline V gene, CDR1 is LNHDA and CDR2 is SQIVND (reference sequence). With 1 base clipped from V and 9 bases from J, the junction kept 9 bases outside the gene matches. The CDR3 region is CASSIVLRTGGMPQHF. For the CDR3, the DNA is TGTGCCAGTAGTATAGTTTTAAGGACAGGGGGGATGCCCCAGCATTTT.

The gene calls are TRBV7-2 and TRBJ2-1; 10 nucleotides align to TRBD2. The trim removed 2 bases at V and 7 bases at J, leaving 5 bases unmatched. Germline CDR1 and CDR2: SGHTA and FQGNSA. The CDR3 has 15 amino acids. The CDR3 sequence: CASSLRRTSGNEQFF. The CDR3 DNA follows: TGTGCCAGCAGCTTAAGGAGGACTAGCGGAAATGAGCAGTTCTTC.

This chain joins TRBV6-1 and TRBJ2-2, with D unresolved. The germline CDR1 and CDR2 sequences are MNHNS and SASEGT. The CDR3 consists of 16 residues. The V gene lost 2 bases and the J gene lost 2 bases, with 12 bases spanning the gap. Written as DNA, the CDR3 is TGTGCCAGCAGTGAATCTGGCAGAAAAAACACCGGGGAGCTGTTTTTT. Translating it yields CASSESGRKNTGELFF.

V usage is TRBV15 and J usage is TRBJ1-5; D not certain. The CDR3 runs to 14 residues. Germline CDR1 is LNHNV and CDR2 is YYDKDF (reference sequence). V gave up 0 bases and J gave up 6 bases, with 9 bases separating them. CDR3 in amino acids: CATSRDPLAQPQHF. For the CDR3, the DNA is TGTGCCACCAGCAGAGATCCATTAGCTCAGCCCCAGCATTTT. The variable domain in full, with the rest retrieved from reference TRBV15 and TRBJ1-5, is DAMVIQNPRYQVTQFGKPVTLSCSQTLNHNVMYWYQQKSSQAPKLLFHYYDKDFNNEADTPDNFQSRRPNTSFCFLDIRSPGLGDTAMYLCATSRDPLAQPQHFGDGTRLSIL.

On this clone: At one end the junction does not follow the germline gene, possibly because of a read error. The chain recombines TRBV18 with TRBJ1-2; D is uncertain. CDR1 and CDR2 from the germline V gene are KGHSH and LQKENI. This CDR3 has 13 residues. In nucleotides, the CDR3 is TGTGCAAGCTCGAGGGAGTCCCTCTATGGCTACACCTTC. Translation gives CASSRESLYGYTF.

J is TRBJ2-1 and V is TRBV6-1; 8 nucleotides match TRBD1. Germline trimming cut 4 bases from V and 3 bases from J; bases unmatched to any gene: 8. The CDR3 loop spans 16 amino acids. Germline V lookup: CDR1 MNHNS, CDR2 SASEGT. DNA for the CDR3: TGTGCCAGCAGTGGCCTCGGGGACAGGTACTACAATGAGCAGTTCTTC. Translation: CASSGLGDRYYNEQFF.

The chain couples TRBV4-2 to TRBJ2-1; 9 bases agree with TRBD2. The CDR3 runs 15 residues. The germline V gene has CDR1 LGHNA and CDR2 YNFKEQ. Germline trimming cut 3 bases from V and 7 bases from J; bases unmatched to any gene: 7. CDR3 DNA: TGTGCCAGCAGCCAGGGGACTAGCATGGTAAATGAGCAGTTCTTC. This encodes CASSQGTSMVNEQFF.